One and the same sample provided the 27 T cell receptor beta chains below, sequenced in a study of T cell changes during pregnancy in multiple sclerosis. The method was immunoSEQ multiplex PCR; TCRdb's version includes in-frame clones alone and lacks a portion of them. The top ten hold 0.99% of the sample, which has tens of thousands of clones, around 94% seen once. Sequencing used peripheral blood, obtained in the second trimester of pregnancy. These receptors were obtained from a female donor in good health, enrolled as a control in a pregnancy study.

The CDR3 region is CASSVTAGTEAFF. DNA of the CDR3: TGTGCCAGCAGTGTGACCGCGGGGACTGAAGCTTTCTTT. V and J are TRBV6-1 and TRBJ1-1; D not certain. The CDR3 spans 13 residues. Trimming removed 4 bases from V and 5 bases from J, with 11 bases in between. Germline values: CDR1 MNHNS, CDR2 SASEGT.

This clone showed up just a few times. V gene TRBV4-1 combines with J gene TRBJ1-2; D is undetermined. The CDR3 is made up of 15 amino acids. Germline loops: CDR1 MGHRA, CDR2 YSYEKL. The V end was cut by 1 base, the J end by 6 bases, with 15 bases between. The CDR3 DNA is TGCGCCAGCAGCCAAGGGTTCGGGGATTCAAATGGCTACACCTTC. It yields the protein CASSQGFGDSNGYTF.

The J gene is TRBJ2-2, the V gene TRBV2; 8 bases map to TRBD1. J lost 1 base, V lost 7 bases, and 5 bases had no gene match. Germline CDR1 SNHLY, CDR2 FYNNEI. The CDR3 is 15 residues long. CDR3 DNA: TGTGCCAGCAAACTCGGGACAGGGAACACCGGGGAGCTGTTTTTT. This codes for CASKLGTGNTGELFF.

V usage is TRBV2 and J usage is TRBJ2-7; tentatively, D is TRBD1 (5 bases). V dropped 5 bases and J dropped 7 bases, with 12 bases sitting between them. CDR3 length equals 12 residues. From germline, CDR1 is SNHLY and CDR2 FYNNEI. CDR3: CASSRTGWEQYF. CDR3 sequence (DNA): TGTGCCAGCAGTCGCACAGGCTGGGAGCAGTACTTC.

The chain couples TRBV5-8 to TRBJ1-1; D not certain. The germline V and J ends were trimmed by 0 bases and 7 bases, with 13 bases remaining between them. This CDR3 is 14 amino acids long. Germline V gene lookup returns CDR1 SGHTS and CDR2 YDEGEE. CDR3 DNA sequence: TGTGCCAGCAGCTTGGCTAGGAGGACGAATGAAGCTTTCTTT. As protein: CASSLARRTNEAFF.

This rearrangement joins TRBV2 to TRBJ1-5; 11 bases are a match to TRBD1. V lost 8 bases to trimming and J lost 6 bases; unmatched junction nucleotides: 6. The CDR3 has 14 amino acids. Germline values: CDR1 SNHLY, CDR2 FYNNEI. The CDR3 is CASQGTGGSQPQHF. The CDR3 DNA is TGTGCCAGCCAGGGGACAGGGGGTTCTCAGCCCCAGCATTTT.

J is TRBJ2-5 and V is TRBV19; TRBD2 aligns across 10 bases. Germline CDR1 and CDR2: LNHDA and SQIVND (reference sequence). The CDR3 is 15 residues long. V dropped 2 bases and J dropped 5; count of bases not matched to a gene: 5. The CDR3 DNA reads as TGTGCCAGTAGTATAAGTAGCGGGAGGTGGGAGACCCAGTACTTC. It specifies CASSISSGRWETQYF. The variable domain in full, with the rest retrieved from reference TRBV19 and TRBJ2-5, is DGGITQSPKYLFRKEGQNVTLSCEQNLNHDAMYWYRQDPGQGLRLIYYSQIVNDFQKGDIAEGYSVSREKKESFPLTVTSAQKNPTAFYLCASSISSGRWETQYFGPGTRLLVL.

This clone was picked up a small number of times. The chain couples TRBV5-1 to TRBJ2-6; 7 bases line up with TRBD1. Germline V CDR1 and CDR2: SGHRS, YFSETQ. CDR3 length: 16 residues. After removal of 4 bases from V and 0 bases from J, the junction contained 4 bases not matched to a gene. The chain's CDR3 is CASSPRQGSGANVLTF. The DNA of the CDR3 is TGCGCCAGCAGCCCGCGACAGGGCTCTGGGGCCAACGTCCTGACTTTC.

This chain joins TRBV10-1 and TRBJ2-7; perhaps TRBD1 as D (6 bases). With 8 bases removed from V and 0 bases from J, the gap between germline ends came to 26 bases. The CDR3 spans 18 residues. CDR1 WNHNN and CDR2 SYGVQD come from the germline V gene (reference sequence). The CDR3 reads CASLSFSGHPSSSYEQYF. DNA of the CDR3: TGCGCCAGCCTGTCCTTTTCGGGACACCCGAGTTCCTCCTACGAGCAGTACTTC.

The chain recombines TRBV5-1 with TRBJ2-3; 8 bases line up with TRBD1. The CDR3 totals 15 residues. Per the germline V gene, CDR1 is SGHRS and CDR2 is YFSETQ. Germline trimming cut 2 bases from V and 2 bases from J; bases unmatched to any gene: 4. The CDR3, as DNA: TGCGCCAGCAGCTTCGGACAGGGTTCCACAGATACGCAGTATTTT. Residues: CASSFGQGSTDTQYF.

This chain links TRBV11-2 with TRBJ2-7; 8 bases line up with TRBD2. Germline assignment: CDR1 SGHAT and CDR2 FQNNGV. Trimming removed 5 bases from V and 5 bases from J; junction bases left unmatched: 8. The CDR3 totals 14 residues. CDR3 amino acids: CASSQGLESHEQYF. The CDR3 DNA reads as TGTGCCAGCAGCCAGGGACTAGAATCCCACGAGCAGTACTTC.

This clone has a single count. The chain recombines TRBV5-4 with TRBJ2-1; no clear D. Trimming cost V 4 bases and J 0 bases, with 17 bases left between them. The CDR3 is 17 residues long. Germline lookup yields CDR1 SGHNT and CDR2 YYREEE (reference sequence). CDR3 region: CASSLGPRGYSYNEQFF. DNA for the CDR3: TGTGCCAGCAGCCTAGGCCCGCGCGGTTACTCCTACAATGAGCAGTTCTTC.

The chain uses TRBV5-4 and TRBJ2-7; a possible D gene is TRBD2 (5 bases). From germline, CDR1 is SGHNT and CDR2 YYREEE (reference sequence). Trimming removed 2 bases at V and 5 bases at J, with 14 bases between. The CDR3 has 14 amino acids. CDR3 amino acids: CASSFEGGRNEQYF. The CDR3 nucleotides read TGTGCCAGCAGCTTCGAGGGTGGGCGAAACGAGCAGTACTTC.

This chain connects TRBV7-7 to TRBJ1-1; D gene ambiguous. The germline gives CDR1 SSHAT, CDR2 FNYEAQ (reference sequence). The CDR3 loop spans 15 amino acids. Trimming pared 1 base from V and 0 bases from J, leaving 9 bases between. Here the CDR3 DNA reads TGTGCCAGCAGCTTAGTTACGGTCATGAACACTGAAGCTTTCTTT. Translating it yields CASSLVTVMNTEAFF.

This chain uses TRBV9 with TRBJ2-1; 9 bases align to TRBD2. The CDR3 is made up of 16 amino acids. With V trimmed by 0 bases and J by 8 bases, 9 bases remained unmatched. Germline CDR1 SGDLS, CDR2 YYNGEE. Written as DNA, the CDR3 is TGTGCCAGCAGCGTAGACTCTGCGGGAGGGTATTATGAGCAGTTCTTC. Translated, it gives CASSVDSAGGYYEQFF.

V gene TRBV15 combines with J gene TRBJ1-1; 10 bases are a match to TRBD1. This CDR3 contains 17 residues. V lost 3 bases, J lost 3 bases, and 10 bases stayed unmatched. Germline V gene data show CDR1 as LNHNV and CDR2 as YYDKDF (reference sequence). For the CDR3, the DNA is TGTGCCACCAGCAGTGGGGAGGACAGGGGGTTGGACACTGAAGCTTTCTTT. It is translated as CATSSGEDRGLDTEAFF. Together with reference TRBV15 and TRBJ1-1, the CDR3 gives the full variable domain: DAMVIQNPRYQVTQFGKPVTLSCSQTLNHNVMYWYQQKSSQAPKLLFHYYDKDFNNEADTPDNFQSRRPNTSFCFLDIRSPGLGDTAMYLCATSSGEDRGLDTEAFFGQGTRLTVV.

Here the CDR3 DNA reads TGCGCCAGCAGCCGCATAGCCCTAGCGGGAGTCTCGAGCTCTGGGGCCAACGTCCTGACTTTC. It specifies CASSRIALAGVSSSGANVLTF. The J gene is TRBJ2-6, the V gene TRBV4-1; 10 positions agree with TRBD2. This CDR3 spans 21 amino acids. Germline trimming cut 4 bases from V and 0 bases from J; bases unmatched to any gene: 15. Germline lookup yields CDR1 MGHRA and CDR2 YSYEKL.

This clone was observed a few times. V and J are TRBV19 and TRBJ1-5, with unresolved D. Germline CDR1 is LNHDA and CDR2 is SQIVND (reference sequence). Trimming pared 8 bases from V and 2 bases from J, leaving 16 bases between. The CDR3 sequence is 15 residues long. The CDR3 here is CASSGGRAGNQPQHF. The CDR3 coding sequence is TGTGCCAGTTCCGGAGGAAGGGCTGGCAATCAGCCCCAGCATTTT.

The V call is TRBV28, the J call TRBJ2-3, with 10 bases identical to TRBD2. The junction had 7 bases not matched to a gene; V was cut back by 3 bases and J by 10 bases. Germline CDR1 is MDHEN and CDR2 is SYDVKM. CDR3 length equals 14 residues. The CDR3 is CASSFNLAGVPQYF. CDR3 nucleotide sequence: TGTGCCAGCAGTTTCAATCTAGCGGGAGTTCCGCAGTATTTT.

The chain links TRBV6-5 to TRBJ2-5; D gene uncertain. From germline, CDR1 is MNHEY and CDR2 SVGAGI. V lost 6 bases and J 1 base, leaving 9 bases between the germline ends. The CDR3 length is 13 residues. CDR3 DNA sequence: TGTGCCAGCAGCTCCCCCGGCCAAGAGACCCAGTACTTC. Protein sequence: CASSSPGQETQYF.

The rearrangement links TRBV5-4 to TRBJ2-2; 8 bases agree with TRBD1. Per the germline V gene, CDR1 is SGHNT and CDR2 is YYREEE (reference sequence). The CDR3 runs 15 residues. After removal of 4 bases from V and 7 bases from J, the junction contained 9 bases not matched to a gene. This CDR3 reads CASSLQDRVVGELFF. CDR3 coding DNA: TGTGCCAGCAGCCTACAGGACAGGGTCGTCGGGGAGCTGTTTTTT.

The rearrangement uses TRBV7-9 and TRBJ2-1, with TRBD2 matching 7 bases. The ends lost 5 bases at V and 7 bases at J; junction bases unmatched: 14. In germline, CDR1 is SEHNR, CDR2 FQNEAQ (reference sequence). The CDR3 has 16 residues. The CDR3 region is CASSPLAFGGRNEQFF. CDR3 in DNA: TGTGCCAGCAGCCCACTAGCGTTTGGAGGTAGAAATGAGCAGTTCTTC. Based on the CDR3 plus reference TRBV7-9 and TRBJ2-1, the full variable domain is DTGVSQNPRHKITKRGQNVTFRCDPISEHNRLYWYRQTLGQGPEFLTYFQNEAQLEKSRLLSDRFSAERPKGSFSTLEIQRTEQGDSAMYLCASSPLAFGGRNEQFFGPGTRLTVL.

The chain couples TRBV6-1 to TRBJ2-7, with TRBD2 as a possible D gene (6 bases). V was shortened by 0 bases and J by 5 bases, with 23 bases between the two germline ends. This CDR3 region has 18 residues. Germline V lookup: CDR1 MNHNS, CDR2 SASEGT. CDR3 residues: CASSEARGGARRYDEQYF. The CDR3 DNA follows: TGTGCCAGCAGTGAAGCGCGAGGAGGGGCGCGGAGATACGACGAGCAGTACTTC.

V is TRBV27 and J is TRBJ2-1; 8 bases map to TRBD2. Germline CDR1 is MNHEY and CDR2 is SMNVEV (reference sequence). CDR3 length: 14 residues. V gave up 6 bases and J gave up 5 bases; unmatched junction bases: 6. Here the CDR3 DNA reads TGTGCCAGCAGCTTAGCGGGATGGGACAATGAGCAGTTCTTC. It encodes CASSLAGWDNEQFF.

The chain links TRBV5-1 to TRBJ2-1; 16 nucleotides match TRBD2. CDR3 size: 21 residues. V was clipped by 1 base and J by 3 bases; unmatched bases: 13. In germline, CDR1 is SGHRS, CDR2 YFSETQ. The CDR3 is CASSLRGAGTSGREVYNEQFF. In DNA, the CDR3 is TGCGCCAGCAGCTTGCGGGGGGCCGGGACTAGCGGGAGGGAGGTCTACAATGAGCAGTTCTTC. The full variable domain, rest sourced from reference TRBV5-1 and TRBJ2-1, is KAGVTQTPRYLIKTRGQQVTLSCSPISGHRSVSWYQQTPGQGLQFLFEYFSETQRNKGNFPGRFSGRQFSNSRSEMNVSTLELGDSALYLCASSLRGAGTSGREVYNEQFFGPGTRLTVL.

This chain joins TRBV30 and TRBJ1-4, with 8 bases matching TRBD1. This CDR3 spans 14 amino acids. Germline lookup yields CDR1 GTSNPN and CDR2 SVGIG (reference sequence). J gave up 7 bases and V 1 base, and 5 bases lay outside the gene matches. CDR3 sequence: CAWSEAGGSEKLFF. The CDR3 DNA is TGTGCCTGGAGTGAGGCAGGGGGCAGTGAAAAACTGTTTTTT.

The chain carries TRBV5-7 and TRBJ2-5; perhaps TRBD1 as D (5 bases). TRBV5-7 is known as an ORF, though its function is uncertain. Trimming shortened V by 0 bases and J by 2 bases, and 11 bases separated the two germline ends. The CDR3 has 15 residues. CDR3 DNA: TGTGCCAGCAGCTTGGGCCAGGGTTTGCAAGAGACCCAGTACTTC. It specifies CASSLGQGLQETQYF.